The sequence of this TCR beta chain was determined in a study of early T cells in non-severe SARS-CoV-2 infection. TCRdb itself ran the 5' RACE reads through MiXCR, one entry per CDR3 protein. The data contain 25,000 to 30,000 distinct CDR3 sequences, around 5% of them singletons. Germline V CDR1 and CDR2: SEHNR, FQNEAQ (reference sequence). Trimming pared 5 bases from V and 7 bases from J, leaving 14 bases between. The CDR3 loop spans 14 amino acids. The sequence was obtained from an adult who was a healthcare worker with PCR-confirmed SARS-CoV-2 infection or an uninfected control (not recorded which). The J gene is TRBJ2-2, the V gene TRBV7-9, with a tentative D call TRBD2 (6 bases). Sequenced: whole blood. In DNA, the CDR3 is TGTGCCAGCAGCCCGGGACTTGGCAGCGGGGAGCTGTTTTTT. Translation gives CASSPGLGSGELFF. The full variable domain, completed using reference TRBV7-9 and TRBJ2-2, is DTGVSQNPRHKITKRGQNVTFRCDPISEHNRLYWYRQTLGQGPEFLTYFQNEAQLEKSRLLSDRFSAERPKGSFSTLEIQRTEQGDSAMYLCASSPGLGSGELFFGEGSRLTVL.